These T cell receptor beta chains were read from a single sample in a study of T cell responses to AZD1222 COVID-19 vaccine. Using immunoSEQ multiplex PCR, the repertoire was profiled, and TCRdb retains in-frame clones only, with some absent. The data show around 140,000 clones, roughly 93% seen once. The sequenced sample was peripheral blood, obtained on day 0 of AZD1222 vaccination. The receptors derive from an adult in good health. Both conserved end residues are part of each CDR3.

12 TRBJ1-6 TRBV30 CAWTRERSPLHF
14 TRBJ1-2 TRBV19 CASNQRGDGYGYTF
15 TRBJ2-5 TRBV25-1 CASSLAGGYQETQYF
14 TRBJ1-2 TRBV5-6 CASSLVGQEYGYTF
16 TRBJ2-7 TRBV7-9 CASSLTWGRDSYEQYF
14 TRBJ1-2 TRBV28 CASSEPGMGYGYTF
13 TRBJ2-7 TRBV28 CASKEREVNEQYF
14 TRBJ1-1 TRBV19 CASSINYRNTEAFF
13 TRBJ2-5 TRBV12-5 CASGLTGRETQYF
14 TRBJ1-3 TRBV19 CASSETNSGNTIYF
13 TRBJ2-7 TRBV5-6 CASSPTGSYEQYF
15 TRBJ1-2 TRBV9 CASSVDSTGEVGYTF
16 TRBJ1-1 TRBV7-9 CASSPNGGEGNTEAFF
13 TRBJ2-7 TRBV30 CASASTFAYEQYF
14 TRBJ2-1 TRBV10-2 CASSEGSGYNEQFF
13 TRBJ2-1 TRBV9 CASSVGLANEQFF
15 TRBJ2-1 TRBV5-1 CASSMDSITYNEQFF
15 TRBJ1-1 TRBV6-5 CASSSSAGWSTEAFF
13 TRBJ2-1 TRBV29-1 CSVEGLAGVEQFF
13 TRBJ2-3 TRBV19 CASSPELANTQYF
16 TRBJ2-7 TRBV5-1 CASSLEGGQGAYEQYF
18 TRBJ2-1 TRBV27 CASSLGGLAGGRSNEQFF
15 TRBJ2-1 TRBV10-1 CASSESGLSRDEQFF